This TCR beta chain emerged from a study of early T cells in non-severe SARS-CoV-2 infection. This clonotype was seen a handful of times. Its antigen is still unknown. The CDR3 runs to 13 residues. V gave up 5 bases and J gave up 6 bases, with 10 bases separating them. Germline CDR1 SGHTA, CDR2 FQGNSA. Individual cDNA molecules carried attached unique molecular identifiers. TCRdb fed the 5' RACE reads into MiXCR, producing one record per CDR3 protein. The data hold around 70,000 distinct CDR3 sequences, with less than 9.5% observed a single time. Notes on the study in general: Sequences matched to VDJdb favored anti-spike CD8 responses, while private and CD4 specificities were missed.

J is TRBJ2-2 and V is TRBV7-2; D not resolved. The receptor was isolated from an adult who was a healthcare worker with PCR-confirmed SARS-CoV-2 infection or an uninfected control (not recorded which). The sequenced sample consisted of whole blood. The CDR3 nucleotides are TGTGCCAGCAGCCCTATAACACCCGGGGAGCTGTTTTTT. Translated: CASSPITPGELFF.